This T cell receptor (beta chain) comes out of a study of neurological immune-mediated disorders. Broader study findings: There was no clinical or MRI feature that showed an association with the multiple sclerosis repertoire cluster. The study found the most TCR clonal expansion in HTLV-1-associated myelopathy and the least in multiple sclerosis, below healthy controls.

The study built unsorted libraries from 2 million PBMCs kept at -80 C. V shed 0 bases and J shed 6 bases, with 13 bases lying between them. This CDR3 spans 15 amino acids. Per germline, CDR1 LGHNA and CDR2 YSLEER. TCRdb re-derived calls from the 5' RACE reads in MiXCR, one entry per CDR3 protein. The profile shows about 46,000 distinct CDR3 sequences, 4.5% of them singletons. Of note for this clonotype: Its antigen is not identified.

The chain has TRBV4-3 and TRBJ2-3; D is undetermined. This sequence originates from a woman aged 55-70 years with multiple sclerosis. Material: PBMCs. CDR3 sequence: CASSQEPTQRDTQYF. CDR3 coding DNA: TGCGCCAGCAGCCAAGAGCCGACTCAACGGGATACGCAGTATTTT.